This is a list of T cell receptor beta chains from one sample in a study of shared clonotypes between healthy human individuals. The protocol was immunoSEQ multiplex PCR, while the TCRdb copy is restricted to in-frame clones and leaves out a portion. Seen here are around 560,000 clones, 85% to 95% observed once, and the top ten hold approximately 0.11%. The sequenced sample was naive CD8+ T cells sorted from blood. These receptors all stem from a woman under 40 in good health. The CDR3 runs from the conserved cysteine through the conserved F or W. D genes are given only for firm matches. Some rows have no size entry. The others give once, few or many, or a class for an expanded clone.

clone_size: NA; v_call: TRBV27; j_call: TRBJ2-5; d_call: NA; cdr3_aa: CASSLQGWGETQYF; cdr3_nt: TGTGCCAGCAGCTTGCAGGGTTGGGGAGAGACCCAGTACTTC
clone_size: NA; v_call: TRBV30; j_call: TRBJ2-7; d_call: TRBD2; cdr3_aa: CAQTSGESYEQYF; cdr3_nt: TGTGCGCAGACTAGCGGGGAGTCCTACGAGCAGTACTTC
clone_size: NA; v_call: TRBV29-1; j_call: TRBJ1-1; d_call: NA; cdr3_aa: CSVVGSRGTEAFF; cdr3_nt: TGCAGCGTTGTAGGCTCCCGAGGGACTGAAGCTTTCTTT
clone_size: NA; v_call: TRBV7-8; j_call: TRBJ2-7; d_call: TRBD2; cdr3_aa: CASSIPSGSNSYEQYF; cdr3_nt: TGTGCCAGCAGCATACCTAGCGGGAGTAACTCCTACGAGCAGTACTTC
clone_size: NA; v_call: TRBV11-2; j_call: TRBJ2-1; d_call: NA; cdr3_aa: CASSLVSLNEQFF; cdr3_nt: TGTGCCAGCAGCTTAGTTTCGCTCAATGAGCAGTTCTTC
clone_size: NA; v_call: TRBV28; j_call: TRBJ1-2; d_call: TRBD1; cdr3_aa: CATNPHRGTNYGYTF; cdr3_nt: TGTGCCACCAACCCCCACAGGGGAACTAACTATGGCTACACCTTC
clone_size: NA; v_call: TRBV7-6; j_call: TRBJ2-7; d_call: TRBD1; cdr3_aa: CASSLAPGQEAYEQYF; cdr3_nt: TGTGCCAGCAGCTTAGCCCCGGGACAGGAGGCCTACGAGCAGTACTTC
clone_size: NA; v_call: TRBV19; j_call: TRBJ2-7; d_call: TRBD1; cdr3_aa: CASSIYAGGYEQYF; cdr3_nt: TGTGCCAGTAGTATTTACGCAGGGGGCTACGAGCAGTACTTC
clone_size: once; v_call: TRBV11-2; j_call: TRBJ2-7; d_call: NA; cdr3_aa: CASSLVGLVSYEQYF; cdr3_nt: TGTGCCAGCAGCTTAGTGGGACTTGTCTCCTACGAGCAGTACTTC
clone_size: NA; v_call: TRBV5-6; j_call: TRBJ2-7; d_call: TRBD2; cdr3_aa: CASSAALAGGAKVDEQYF; cdr3_nt: TGTGCCAGCAGCGCAGCCCTAGCGGGAGGGGCGAAGGTAGACGAGCAGTACTTC
clone_size: once; v_call: TRBV5-4; j_call: TRBJ2-5; d_call: NA; cdr3_aa: CASSWERGIQETQYF; cdr3_nt: TGTGCCAGCTCCTGGGAGAGGGGGATCCAAGAGACCCAGTACTTC
clone_size: NA; v_call: TRBV28; j_call: TRBJ2-3; d_call: NA; cdr3_aa: CASSFRAGDTQYF; cdr3_nt: TGTGCCAGCAGTTTTAGGGCAGGGGATACGCAGTATTTT
clone_size: NA; v_call: TRBV28; j_call: TRBJ2-1; d_call: TRBD2; cdr3_aa: CASSLGLAGSYNEQFF; cdr3_nt: TGTGCCAGCAGTTTGGGACTAGCGGGTTCCTACAATGAGCAGTTCTTC
clone_size: once; v_call: TRBV13; j_call: TRBJ2-7; d_call: TRBD1; cdr3_aa: CASSLRGGVYEQYF; cdr3_nt: TGTGCCAGCAGCTTAAGAGGGGGCGTCTACGAGCAGTACTTC
clone_size: NA; v_call: TRBV25-1; j_call: TRBJ2-5; d_call: NA; cdr3_aa: CASSPPEAGSIHSETQYF; cdr3_nt: TGTGCCAGCAGTCCCCCGGAAGCAGGGTCGATTCATTCAGAGACCCAGTACTTC
clone_size: once; v_call: TRBV5-8; j_call: TRBJ2-7; d_call: NA; cdr3_aa: CASGGGNSYEQYF; cdr3_nt: TGTGCCAGCGGGGGAGGAAACTCCTACGAGCAGTACTTC
clone_size: NA; v_call: TRBV11-2; j_call: TRBJ2-5; d_call: NA; cdr3_aa: CASSLIGIADQETQYF; cdr3_nt: TGTGCCAGCAGCTTAATAGGGATCGCAGACCAAGAGACCCAGTACTTC
clone_size: NA; v_call: TRBV28; j_call: TRBJ2-5; d_call: TRBD2; cdr3_aa: CASSLEGLVLGTQYF; cdr3_nt: TGTGCCAGCAGTTTAGAAGGACTAGTTTTAGGGACCCAGTACTTC
clone_size: NA; v_call: TRBV28; j_call: TRBJ2-7; d_call: TRBD2; cdr3_aa: CASSLLAGLYEQYF; cdr3_nt: TGTGCCAGCAGCCTATTAGCGGGACTATACGAGCAGTACTTC
clone_size: NA; v_call: TRBV5-6; j_call: TRBJ2-7; d_call: TRBD2; cdr3_aa: CASSSGTSGELASYEQYF; cdr3_nt: TGTGCCAGCAGCTCCGGGACTAGCGGGGAGTTGGCCTCCTACGAGCAGTACTTC
clone_size: NA; v_call: TRBV7-9; j_call: TRBJ2-5; d_call: NA; cdr3_aa: CASSFPGPTPQETQYF; cdr3_nt: TGTGCCAGCAGCTTTCCGGGACCTACACCTCAAGAGACCCAGTACTTC
clone_size: NA; v_call: TRBV7-8; j_call: TRBJ2-2; d_call: NA; cdr3_aa: CASSLVSPRTGELFF; cdr3_nt: TGTGCCAGCAGCTTAGTATCTCCCCGAACCGGGGAGCTGTTTTTT
clone_size: NA; v_call: TRBV19; j_call: TRBJ2-7; d_call: NA; cdr3_aa: CASSILAGLHEQYF; cdr3_nt: TGTGCCAGTAGTATATTGGCGGGACTCCACGAGCAGTACTTC
clone_size: NA; v_call: TRBV11-2; j_call: TRBJ1-5; d_call: NA; cdr3_aa: CASSLDLGSAQPQHF; cdr3_nt: TGTGCCAGCAGCTTAGATCTGGGGTCGGCTCAGCCCCAGCATTTT
clone_size: NA; v_call: TRBV29-1; j_call: TRBJ1-2; d_call: NA; cdr3_aa: CSVGPDISSYGYTF; cdr3_nt: TGCAGCGTTGGCCCGGACATTTCGAGCTATGGCTACACCTTC
clone_size: NA; v_call: TRBV7-8; j_call: TRBJ1-2; d_call: NA; cdr3_aa: CASSETSADGYTF; cdr3_nt: TGTGCCAGCAGCGAGACTTCTGCGGATGGCTACACCTTC
clone_size: NA; v_call: TRBV28; j_call: TRBJ2-5; d_call: NA; cdr3_aa: CASSLSGMVGQETQYF; cdr3_nt: TGTGCCAGCAGTTTGTCAGGGATGGTTGGCCAAGAGACCCAGTACTTC
clone_size: few; v_call: TRBV29-1; j_call: TRBJ1-2; d_call: NA; cdr3_aa: CSVPTMDLPSGYTF; cdr3_nt: TGCAGCGTTCCAACCATGGACCTACCCTCCGGCTACACCTTC
clone_size: NA; v_call: TRBV11-1; j_call: TRBJ2-5; d_call: NA; cdr3_aa: CASRVETQYF; cdr3_nt: TGTGCCAGCAGGGTTGAGACCCAGTACTTC
clone_size: NA; v_call: TRBV19; j_call: TRBJ2-7; d_call: NA; cdr3_aa: CASSIGGGSTYEQYF; cdr3_nt: TGTGCCAGTAGTATTGGGGGAGGTTCTACCTACGAGCAGTACTTC
clone_size: NA; v_call: TRBV29-1; j_call: TRBJ2-3; d_call: TRBD2; cdr3_aa: CSVEVAGDGDTQYF; cdr3_nt: TGCAGCGTTGAGGTAGCGGGAGACGGGGATACGCAGTATTTT
clone_size: NA; v_call: TRBV6-6; j_call: TRBJ2-7; d_call: NA; cdr3_aa: CASSYSTYEQYF; cdr3_nt: TGTGCCAGCAGTTACTCGACCTACGAGCAGTACTTC
clone_size: NA; v_call: TRBV5-1; j_call: TRBJ2-7; d_call: NA; cdr3_aa: CASNLPGTYEQYF; cdr3_nt: TGCGCCAGCAACCTACCGGGCACCTACGAGCAGTACTTC
clone_size: NA; v_call: TRBV5-1; j_call: TRBJ2-7; d_call: TRBD1; cdr3_aa: CASSSRDREQYF; cdr3_nt: TGCGCCAGCAGCTCCCGGGACAGAGAGCAGTACTTC
clone_size: NA; v_call: TRBV2; j_call: TRBJ2-7; d_call: NA; cdr3_aa: CASSFSTLQQYF; cdr3_nt: TGTGCCAGCAGTTTCTCTACCCTTCAGCAGTACTTC
clone_size: NA; v_call: TRBV7-8; j_call: TRBJ1-2; d_call: NA; cdr3_aa: CASSLSPEVGLYYGYTF; cdr3_nt: TGTGCCAGCAGCTTATCTCCTGAAGTGGGGCTATACTATGGCTACACCTTC
clone_size: NA; v_call: TRBV13; j_call: TRBJ2-7; d_call: TRBD1; cdr3_aa: CASTQGQGSHEQYF; cdr3_nt: TGTGCCAGCACCCAGGGACAGGGGTCCCACGAGCAGTACTTC
clone_size: NA; v_call: TRBV28; j_call: TRBJ2-7; d_call: TRBD2; cdr3_aa: CASSPPRREGLRYEQYF; cdr3_nt: TGTGCCAGCAGTCCCCCCCGCCGGGAGGGGCTTAGATACGAGCAGTACTTC
clone_size: NA; v_call: TRBV7-9; j_call: TRBJ1-4; d_call: NA; cdr3_aa: CASSLSREKLFF; cdr3_nt: TGTGCCAGCAGCTTAAGCCGGGAAAAACTGTTTTTT
clone_size: NA; v_call: TRBV4-1; j_call: TRBJ2-7; d_call: NA; cdr3_aa: CASSQEHRVSYEQYF; cdr3_nt: TGCGCCAGCAGCCAAGAACACAGGGTCTCCTACGAGCAGTACTTC
clone_size: NA; v_call: TRBV29-1; j_call: TRBJ2-1; d_call: TRBD2; cdr3_aa: CSVEYGASGRGGHEQFF; cdr3_nt: TGCAGCGTTGAATATGGGGCTAGCGGGAGAGGGGGACATGAGCAGTTCTTC
clone_size: NA; v_call: TRBV6-1; j_call: TRBJ2-7; d_call: NA; cdr3_aa: CASRARGDKYYEQYF; cdr3_nt: TGTGCCAGCAGGGCAAGAGGGGACAAATACTACGAGCAGTACTTC
clone_size: few; v_call: TRBV29-1; j_call: TRBJ2-7; d_call: NA; cdr3_aa: CSVEDSTYEQYF; cdr3_nt: TGCAGCGTTGAAGATAGCACCTACGAGCAGTACTTC
clone_size: NA; v_call: TRBV10-1; j_call: TRBJ2-5; d_call: TRBD2; cdr3_aa: CASSEFSGSNRETQYF; cdr3_nt: TGCGCCAGCAGTGAGTTTAGCGGGAGTAACCGAGAGACCCAGTACTTC
clone_size: NA; v_call: TRBV30; j_call: TRBJ2-7; d_call: NA; cdr3_aa: CAWSVGTSPYEQYF; cdr3_nt: TGTGCCTGGAGTGTTGGGACATCTCCCTACGAGCAGTACTTC
clone_size: NA; v_call: TRBV19; j_call: TRBJ2-1; d_call: TRBD2; cdr3_aa: CASSKGLAGPYNEQFF; cdr3_nt: TGTGCCAGTAGTAAGGGGCTAGCGGGACCTTACAATGAGCAGTTCTTC
clone_size: once; v_call: TRBV6-1; j_call: TRBJ2-7; d_call: NA; cdr3_aa: CASSEAAGTTRNEQYF; cdr3_nt: TGTGCCAGCAGTGAAGCGGCCGGGACGACCAGGAACGAGCAGTACTTC
clone_size: NA; v_call: TRBV28; j_call: TRBJ2-7; d_call: TRBD1; cdr3_aa: CASSLILVEDRGFQQYF; cdr3_nt: TGTGCCAGCAGTTTAATCTTAGTAGAGGACAGGGGTTTTCAGCAGTACTTC
clone_size: NA; v_call: TRBV13; j_call: TRBJ2-1; d_call: NA; cdr3_aa: CASSLGFSSGSYNEQFF; cdr3_nt: TGTGCCAGCAGCTTAGGCTTTAGTAGCGGCTCCTACAATGAGCAGTTCTTC
clone_size: NA; v_call: TRBV28; j_call: TRBJ2-7; d_call: TRBD2; cdr3_aa: CASSFAGGNYEQYF; cdr3_nt: TGTGCCAGCAGTTTTGCGGGAGGGAACTACGAGCAGTACTTC
clone_size: NA; v_call: TRBV5-6; j_call: TRBJ2-6; d_call: NA; cdr3_aa: CASSFISGANVLTF; cdr3_nt: TGTGCCAGCAGCTTTATTTCTGGGGCCAACGTCCTGACTTTC
clone_size: NA; v_call: TRBV5-1; j_call: TRBJ2-3; d_call: NA; cdr3_aa: CASSLAGPGTDTQYF; cdr3_nt: TGCGCCAGCAGCTTGGCCGGGCCAGGTACAGATACGCAGTATTTT
clone_size: NA; v_call: TRBV5-1; j_call: TRBJ2-7; d_call: NA; cdr3_aa: CASSFSFQSAYEQYF; cdr3_nt: TGCGCCAGCAGCTTTTCCTTCCAGTCGGCCTACGAGCAGTACTTC
clone_size: NA; v_call: TRBV2; j_call: TRBJ2-7; d_call: NA; cdr3_aa: CASSTRTYEQYF; cdr3_nt: TGTGCCAGCAGTACTAGGACCTACGAGCAGTACTTC
clone_size: NA; v_call: TRBV11-2; j_call: TRBJ2-1; d_call: TRBD1; cdr3_aa: CASSFAWGQGLNEQFF; cdr3_nt: TGTGCCAGCAGCTTCGCTTGGGGACAGGGCCTCAATGAGCAGTTCTTC